Listed below are T cell receptor beta chains from one sample, sequenced in a study of human T cells and chemical hapten exposure. TCRdb reprocessed the RACE reads via MiXCR and lists one record per CDR3 protein. The profile shows tens of thousands of distinct CDR3 sequences, around 4% of them singletons. Sequencing was performed on whole blood. The receptor set was obtained from a female donor in good health. Some clones in this sample may be carry-over from other donors' samples. The CDR3 runs from the conserved cysteine through the conserved F or W. Each record gives: CDR3 length, V gene, D gene, clone size, J gene, CDR3 protein, CDR3 DNA. The D gene is left open where the match is weak. Clone size is shown for a subset of rows, as once, few, many or a class of expanded clone.

>17|TRBV5-4|TRBD1|-|TRBJ2-2
CASSLGRQGVSAGELFF
TGTGCCAGCAGCTTGGGGCGACAGGGGGTATCGGCCGGGGAGCTGTTTTTT
>13|TRBV7-8|TRBD2|few|TRBJ2-7
CASSPARGDEQYF
TGTGCCAGCAGCCCAGCGCGGGGGGACGAGCAGTACTTC
>12|TRBV20-1|-|many|TRBJ2-1
CSDGGSYNEQFF
TGCAGTGATGGGGGGTCCTACAATGAGCAGTTCTTC
>16|TRBV6-2/TRBV6-3|TRBD1|many|TRBJ1-4
CASSTVSGTGDEKLFF
TGTGCCAGCAGTACAGTCTCCGGGACAGGGGATGAAAAACTGTTTTTT
>15|TRBV20-1|TRBD2|many|TRBJ2-1
CSASGRESSYNEQFF
TGCAGTGCTAGTGGGCGGGAGAGCTCCTACAATGAGCAGTTCTTC
>14|TRBV7-3|-|-|TRBJ2-7
CASSPGPVVGEQYF
TGTGCCAGCAGCCCAGGCCCCGTTGTTGGGGAGCAGTACTTC
>15|TRBV4-1|TRBD1|-|TRBJ2-6
CASSPGGPGANVLTF
TGCGCCAGCAGCCCAGGGGGACCTGGGGCCAACGTCCTGACTTTC
>12|TRBV20-1|-|many|TRBJ2-7
CSATNRYYEQYF
TGCAGTGCGACAAACAGGTACTACGAGCAGTACTTC
>16|TRBV7-2|TRBD2|many|TRBJ2-1
CASSLLRRGGFDEQFF
TGTGCCAGCAGCCTCCTTAGGCGGGGGGGCTTTGATGAGCAGTTCTTC
>15|TRBV9|-|many|TRBJ1-3
CASSVASSSGNTIYF
TGTGCCAGCAGCGTAGCGTCGAGCTCTGGAAACACCATATATTTT
>15|TRBV20-1|-|many|TRBJ1-2
CSGRVVGRRGYGYTF
TGCAGTGGGCGCGTGGTCGGGCGACGTGGCTATGGCTACACCTTC
>14|TRBV2|-|many|TRBJ1-2
CASSVGGVGYGYTF
TGTGCCAGCAGTGTGGGGGGTGTTGGCTATGGCTACACCTTC
>14|TRBV20-1|-|many|TRBJ2-3
CSARMAALADTQYF
TGCAGTGCTAGAATGGCGGCTCTAGCGGATACGCAGTATTTT
>15|TRBV9|TRBD1|few|TRBJ1-1
CASSVTGNPDTEAFF
TGTGCCAGCAGCGTGACAGGGAACCCAGACACTGAAGCTTTCTTT
>14|TRBV5-4|-|few|TRBJ1-1
CASSLDNKNTEAFF
TGTGCCAGCAGCTTGGACAACAAGAACACTGAAGCTTTCTTT
>14|TRBV6-5|-|many|TRBJ2-3
CASTLVKGTDTQYF
TGTGCCAGCACACTAGTGAAGGGCACAGATACGCAGTATTTT
>14|TRBV18|-|few|TRBJ2-7
CASSPPAGTYEQYF
TGTGCCAGCTCACCACCGGCGGGGACGTACGAGCAGTACTTC
>14|TRBV5-1|-|many|TRBJ1-1
CASSLGGLNTEAFF
TGCGCCAGCAGCTTGGGGGGGCTGAACACTGAAGCTTTCTTT
>14|TRBV29-1|TRBD1|many|TRBJ2-1
CSVEQGVSYNEQFF
TGCAGCGTTGAACAGGGGGTATCCTACAATGAGCAGTTCTTC
>16|TRBV20-1|TRBD2|many|TRBJ2-3
CSASGLAGNSADTQYF
TGCAGTGCCTCCGGGCTAGCGGGCAATAGCGCAGATACGCAGTATTTT
>17|TRBV6-1|-|many|TRBJ1-5
CASTRVGAGVSNQPQHF
TGTGCCAGTACCCGAGTGGGGGCGGGTGTTAGCAATCAGCCCCAGCATTTT
>15|TRBV19|-|-|TRBJ2-1
CASNKRRARDNEQFF
TGTGCCAGTAACAAAAGGAGGGCGAGGGACAATGAGCAGTTCTTC
>15|TRBV2|-|many|TRBJ2-3
CASSAGQSPTDTQYF
TGTGCCAGCAGTGCTGGACAGAGTCCCACAGATACGCAGTATTTT
>8|TRBV29-1|-|many|TRBJ1-2
CSDMSYTF
TGCAGCGACATGTCCTACACCTTC
>14|TRBV15|-|many|TRBJ1-4
CATSRAYSMKTLFF
TGTGCCACCAGCAGGGCCTACTCCATGAAGACTCTGTTTTTT
>13|TRBV7-9|-|-|TRBJ1-2
CASSFTSEYGYTF
TGTGCCAGCAGCTTTACTTCCGAATATGGCTACACCTTC
>15|TRBV18|-|many|TRBJ1-4
CASSPGTEGREKLFF
TGTGCCAGCTCACCGGGTACTGAGGGTCGAGAAAAACTGTTTTTT
>13|TRBV2|TRBD1|few|TRBJ1-2
CASSPTGGYGYTF
TGTGCCAGCAGTCCGACAGGGGGCTATGGCTACACCTTC
>15|TRBV6-1|TRBD1|many|TRBJ1-5
CASSGQDRGGQPQHF
TGTGCCAGCAGTGGCCAAGACAGGGGCGGTCAGCCCCAGCATTTT
>15|TRBV27|-|many|TRBJ1-1
CASSFSRGGRTEAFF
TGTGCCAGCAGTTTTTCCCGGGGGGGGCGAACTGAAGCTTTCTTT
>15|TRBV12-3/TRBV12-4|-|-|TRBJ1-5
CASSLIGGGGQPQHF
TGTGCCAGCAGTTTAATCGGGGGGGGGGGTCAGCCCCAGCATTTT
>16|TRBV7-9|-|many|TRBJ1-3
CASTSVWGGTGNTIYF
TGTGCCAGCACCTCCGTTTGGGGGGGTACTGGAAACACCATATATTTT
>14|TRBV12-3/TRBV12-4|-|many|TRBJ2-3
CATYSGSTPDTQYF
TGTGCCACCTATAGCGGCTCAACCCCAGATACGCAGTATTTT